Below are 25 T cell receptor beta chains sequenced from a single sample in a study of shared clonotypes between healthy human individuals. Repertoires were generated with immunoSEQ multiplex PCR, while TCRdb's copy carries only in-frame clones and drops some. This sample carries over 2 million clones, around 90% of them seen once, and the ten largest clones take 0.3% to 0.4%. Sequenced sample: naive CD4+ T cells from PBMCs. Stated subset: CD45RA+ positively selected. The receptors were gathered from a young man in good health. Some clones in this sample may be carry-over from other donors' samples.

CDR3 DNA sequence: TGTGCCAGCAGCCAAACTCCCCCAGATACGCAGTATTTT. It translates to CASSQTPPDTQYF. The rearrangement joins TRBV7-2 to TRBJ2-3; D gene uncertain. Looked up from germline, CDR1 is SGHTA and CDR2 is FQGNSA. The V and J ends lost 5 bases and 4 bases respectively, with 10 bases between them. This CDR3 is 13 amino acids long.

This chain joins TRBV12-5 and TRBJ2-3, with D uncertain. This CDR3 region has 13 residues. From germline, CDR1 is LGHNT and CDR2 FRNRAP. V was cut by 5 bases and J by 4 bases, with 10 bases left in between. CDR3 in amino acids: CASGLLSPDTQYF. The CDR3 coding sequence is TGTGCTAGTGGTCTCTTGAGTCCAGATACGCAGTATTTT.

The chain has TRBV28 and TRBJ1-1, with TRBD1 matching over 10 bases. Germline-derived CDR1 and CDR2 are MDHEN and SYDVKM. J was trimmed by 7 bases and V by 1 base; bases with no gene match: 15. The CDR3 totals 18 residues. The CDR3 here is CASSLSGDRQGAGIEAFF. The CDR3 coding sequence is TGTGCCAGCAGTTTATCGGGAGATAGACAGGGGGCCGGGATTGAAGCTTTCTTT.

This chain links TRBV28 with TRBJ1-2; D remains unclear. Germline CDR1 and CDR2: MDHEN and SYDVKM. V was clipped by 2 bases and J by 5 bases, with 12 bases between them. The CDR3 is made up of 14 amino acids. Here the CDR3 DNA reads TGTGCCAGCAGTTTACCCCCCGGTGATTATGGCTACACCTTC. This sequence encodes CASSLPPGDYGYTF.

The count of this clone is one. The chain employs TRBV18 and TRBJ1-3; 10 bases match TRBD1. V was pared by 2 bases and J by 5 bases, with 6 bases of the junction left unmatched. Per the germline V gene, CDR1 is KGHSH and CDR2 is LQKENI. The CDR3 contains 16 residues. The chain's CDR3 is CASSPTPGQGRNTIYF. As DNA, the CDR3 is TGTGCCAGCTCACCAACACCGGGACAGGGGCGAAACACCATATATTTT.

The rearrangement joins TRBV28 to TRBJ2-2; D ambiguous. The CDR3 length is 14 residues. V lost 3 bases, J lost 7 bases, and 12 bases lay in between. Germline V gene lookup returns CDR1 MDHEN and CDR2 SYDVKM. This CDR3 is CASSLGGVGGELFF. For the CDR3, the DNA is TGTGCCAGCAGTTTGGGCGGAGTGGGCGGGGAGCTGTTTTTT.

The chain has TRBV5-5 and TRBJ2-7; D is perhaps TRBD2 (5 bases). The germline V gene has CDR1 SGHKS and CDR2 YYEKEE (reference sequence). The germline V and J ends were trimmed by 6 bases and 1 base, with 17 bases remaining between them. The CDR3 sequence is 15 residues long. CDR3 amino acids: CASTPAGAISYEQYF. CDR3 coding DNA: TGTGCCAGCACCCCGGCGGGTGCGATTTCCTACGAGCAGTACTTC.

The chain couples TRBV7-2 to TRBJ2-1; 8 bases match TRBD1. With V trimmed by 5 bases and J by 8 bases, 11 bases remained unmatched. From germline, CDR1 is SGHTA and CDR2 FQGNSA. The CDR3 consists of 15 residues. The CDR3, as DNA: TGTGCCAGCAGCCCTGACAGGGGACTCTTTCATGAGCAGTTCTTC. As protein: CASSPDRGLFHEQFF.

This sequence joins TRBV5-4 and TRBJ1-2, with 7 positions matching TRBD1. CDR3 length: 16 amino acids. Germline CDR1 reads SGHNT; CDR2 reads YYREEE (reference sequence). After removal of 0 bases from V and 5 bases from J, the junction contained 10 bases not matched to a gene. The CDR3 protein is CASSLAGAGGGYGYTF. The CDR3 bases are TGTGCCAGCAGCTTGGCCGGGGCAGGGGGAGGGTATGGCTACACCTTC. The whole variable domain, remainder taken from reference TRBV5-4 and TRBJ1-2, is ETGVTQSPTHLIKTRGQQVTLRCSSQSGHNTVSWYQQALGQGPQFIFQYYREEENGRGNFPPRFSGLQFPNYSSELNVNALELDDSALYLCASSLAGAGGGYGYTFGSGTRLTVV.

CDR3 DNA sequence: TGTGCCAGCTCAGAAGGGACGGCAACCCCCGAGCAGTACTTC. Translation: CASSEGTATPEQYF. V usage is TRBV18 and J usage is TRBJ2-7; perhaps D is TRBD1 or TRBD2 (5 bases each). The germline gives CDR1 KGHSH, CDR2 LQKENI. The V and J ends lost 5 bases and 6 bases respectively, with 17 bases between them. The CDR3 covers 14 residues.

CDR3 residues: CASSPTPSRDGTDTQYF. DNA for the CDR3: TGTGCCAGTAGTCCCACCCCAAGCCGAGACGGCACAGATACGCAGTATTTT. The rearrangement joins TRBV19 to TRBJ2-3; D is ambiguous. CDR1 LNHDA and CDR2 SQIVND come from the germline V gene (reference sequence). Trimming took off 5 bases at V and 1 base at J, with 19 bases between the two ends. CDR3 length: 17 amino acids.

The rearrangement joins TRBV6-5 to TRBJ2-7, with D unclear. The length of the CDR3 is 12 residues. Trimming took off 5 bases at V and 7 bases at J, with 12 bases between the two ends. Germline V gene sequence: CDR1 MNHEY, CDR2 SVGAGI. CDR3 DNA sequence: TGTGCCAGCAGTACCGATTACCCGGAGCAGTACTTC. Encoded protein: CASSTDYPEQYF.

The CDR3 protein is CASSLQGPYEQYF. The DNA for the CDR3 is TGTGCCAGCAGCCTACAGGGCCCCTACGAGCAGTACTTC. The V gene is TRBV27, the J gene TRBJ2-7; D may be TRBD1 (6 bases). Germline V CDR1 and CDR2: MNHEY, SMNVEV (reference sequence). V shed 6 bases and J shed 2 bases, with 11 bases lying between them. The CDR3 totals 13 residues.

This chain uses TRBV28 with TRBJ2-7; no clear D gene. The CDR3 has 13 amino acids. Germline-derived CDR1 and CDR2 are MDHEN and SYDVKM. V dropped 8 bases and J dropped 2 bases, with 13 bases sitting between them. As DNA, the CDR3 is TGTGCCAGCCTAAAAACAGTACCCTACGAGCAGTACTTC. The encoded protein is CASLKTVPYEQYF.

J is TRBJ2-4 and V is TRBV7-2, with 9 nucleotides matching TRBD1. Trimming took 6 bases from V and 1 from J; bases not matched to a gene: 7. Per the germline V gene, CDR1 is SGHTA and CDR2 is FQGNSA. The CDR3 extends over 16 amino acids. The CDR3 protein is CASRQTGGLAKNIQYF. The CDR3 DNA sequence: TGTGCCAGCAGGCAGACAGGGGGGCTCGCCAAAAACATTCAGTACTTC. Full variable domain (rest looked up from reference TRBV7-2 and TRBJ2-4): GAGVSQSPSNKVTEKGKDVELRCDPISGHTALYWYRQSLGQGLEFLIYFQGNSAPDKSGLPSDRFSAERTGGSVSTLTIQRTQQEDSAVYLCASRQTGGLAKNIQYFGAGTRLSVL.

In nucleotides, the CDR3 is TGTGCCAGTAGTATGTTTCAGGGTATCACCGGGGAGCTGTTTTTT. It encodes CASSMFQGITGELFF. This rearrangement joins TRBV19 to TRBJ2-2, with D possibly matching TRBD1 (5 bases). The CDR3 has 15 amino acids. V was pared by 3 bases and J by 4 bases, with 12 bases between. Germline V lookup: CDR1 LNHDA, CDR2 SQIVND (reference sequence).

This clone occurred once. The same CDR3 can be traced to other DNA sequences in this sample. The CDR3 reads CASSPRTGSYEQYF. CDR3 in DNA: TGTGCCAGCAGCCCCAGGACAGGGTCCTACGAGCAGTACTTC. This chain links TRBV9 with TRBJ2-7; 8 nucleotides align to TRBD1. This CDR3 contains 14 residues. CDR1 and CDR2 (germline): SGDLS, YYNGEE. Trimming cost V 4 bases and J 1 base; bases outside gene matches: 4.

Remarks on this clone: Within the sample, other DNA sequences also encode this same CDR3. The V gene is TRBV11-1, the J gene TRBJ1-1, with D hard to call. Germline values: CDR1 SGHAT, CDR2 FQDESV (reference sequence). The CDR3 sequence is 13 residues long. V was trimmed by 8 bases and J by 1 base, leaving 11 bases between them. The CDR3 reads CASSLGRNTEAFF. DNA of the CDR3: TGTGCCAGCTCCCTAGGCCGGAACACTGAAGCTTTCTTT.

The chain uses TRBV29-1 and TRBJ2-1; 7 bases align to TRBD2. V lost 3 bases to trimming and J lost 7 bases; unmatched junction nucleotides: 6. This CDR3 region has 13 residues. Per the germline V gene, CDR1 is SQVTM and CDR2 is ANQGSEA. The DNA of the CDR3 is TGCAGCGTTGAGAGGACTAGACTTAATGAGCAGTTCTTC. Its translation: CSVERTRLNEQFF.

Only one count was recorded for this clone. The J gene is TRBJ1-2, the V gene TRBV11-2; D is unclear. Trimming took off 1 base at V and 4 bases at J, with 7 bases between the two ends. The length of the CDR3 is 13 residues. The germline gives CDR1 SGHAT, CDR2 FQNNGV. The CDR3 sequence: CASSLAGPYGYTF. The CDR3 nucleotides read TGTGCCAGCAGCTTAGCCGGACCCTATGGCTACACCTTC.

This clone was recorded once. The rearrangement uses TRBV7-9 and TRBJ2-7; TRBD2 agrees at 10 bases. CDR3 length equals 15 residues. Germline values: CDR1 SEHNR, CDR2 FQNEAQ (reference sequence). J was trimmed by 4 bases and V by 5 bases; bases with no gene match: 8. Here the CDR3 reads CASSRSGTSVYEQYF. The CDR3 DNA is TGTGCCAGCAGCAGATCCGGGACTAGCGTATACGAGCAGTACTTC.

The V call is TRBV7-2, the J call TRBJ1-1; possible D gene TRBD1, 5 bases. The V and J ends lost 2 bases and 5 bases respectively, with 15 bases between them. Germline V CDR1 and CDR2: SGHTA, FQGNSA. This CDR3 has 15 residues. CDR3 nucleotide sequence: TGTGCCAGCAGCTTATTCGGCCAGGGTATGACTGAAGCTTTCTTT. Amino acid sequence: CASSLFGQGMTEAFF.

This clone was observed a single time. Within the sample, other DNA sequences also encode this same CDR3. The chain has TRBV28 and TRBJ1-1, with 7 bases lining up with TRBD1. This CDR3 spans 14 amino acids. Trimming removed 1 base from V and 4 bases from J; junction bases left unmatched: 3. Germline loops: CDR1 MDHEN, CDR2 SYDVKM. In DNA, the CDR3 is TGTGCCAGCAGTTTATACCGACAGGGCACTGAAGCTTTCTTT. Its protein product is CASSLYRQGTEAFF.

For the CDR3, the DNA is TGTGCCAGCAGTGGGTATCAGGGCCTCTATGGCTACACCTTC. Encoded protein: CASSGYQGLYGYTF. This chain links TRBV6-1 with TRBJ1-2; TRBD1 is a possible D gene (5 bases). This CDR3 is 14 amino acids long. V was shortened by 4 bases and J by 4 bases, with 13 bases between the two germline ends. The germline gives CDR1 MNHNS, CDR2 SASEGT.

The V gene is TRBV18, the J gene TRBJ1-2; D not certain. CDR3 length: 13 residues. Per the germline V gene, CDR1 is KGHSH and CDR2 is LQKENI. V lost 2 bases to trimming and J lost 5 bases, with 9 bases between them. The CDR3 sequence: CASSPTVEYGYTF. Written as DNA, the CDR3 is TGTGCCAGCTCACCAACAGTGGAATATGGCTACACCTTC. The full variable domain, rest sourced from reference TRBV18 and TRBJ1-2, is NAGVMQNPRHLVRRRGQEARLRCSPMKGHSHVYWYRQLPEEGLKFMVYLQKENIIDESGMPKERFSAEFPKEGPSILRIQQVVRGDSAAYFCASSPTVEYGYTFGSGTRLTVV.